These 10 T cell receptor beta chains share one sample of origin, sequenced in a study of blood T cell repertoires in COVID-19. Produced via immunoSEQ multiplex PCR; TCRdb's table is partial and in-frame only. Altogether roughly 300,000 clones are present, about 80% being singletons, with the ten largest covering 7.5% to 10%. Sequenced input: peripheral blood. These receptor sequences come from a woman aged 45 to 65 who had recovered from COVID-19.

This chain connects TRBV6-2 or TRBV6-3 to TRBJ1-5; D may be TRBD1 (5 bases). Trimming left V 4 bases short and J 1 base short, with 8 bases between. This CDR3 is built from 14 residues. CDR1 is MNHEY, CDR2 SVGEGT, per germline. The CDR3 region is CASSLTVSNQPQHF. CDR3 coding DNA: TGTGCCAGCAGTTTGACAGTCAGCAATCAGCCCCAGCATTTT.

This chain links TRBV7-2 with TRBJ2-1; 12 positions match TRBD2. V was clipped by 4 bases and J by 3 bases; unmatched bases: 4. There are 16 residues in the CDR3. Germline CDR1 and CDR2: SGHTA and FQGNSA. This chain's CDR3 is CASSSSSGGVYNEQFF. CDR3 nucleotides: TGTGCCAGCAGCTCATCTAGCGGGGGGGTCTACAATGAGCAGTTCTTC.

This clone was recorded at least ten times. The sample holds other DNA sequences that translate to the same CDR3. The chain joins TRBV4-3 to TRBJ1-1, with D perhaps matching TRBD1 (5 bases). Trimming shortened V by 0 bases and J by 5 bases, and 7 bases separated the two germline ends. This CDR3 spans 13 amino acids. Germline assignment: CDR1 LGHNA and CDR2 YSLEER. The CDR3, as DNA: TGCGCCAGCAGCCAAGAGGGGGGGACTGAAGCTTTCTTT. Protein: CASSQEGGTEAFF.

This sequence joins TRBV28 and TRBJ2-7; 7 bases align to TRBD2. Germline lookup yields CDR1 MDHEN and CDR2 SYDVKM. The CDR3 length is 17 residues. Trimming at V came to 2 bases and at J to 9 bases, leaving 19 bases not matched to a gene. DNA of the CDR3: TGTGCCAGCAGTTTACTAGCGGCCTACGGGCGAGTGGGCGGGCAGTACTTC. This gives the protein CASSLLAAYGRVGGQYF. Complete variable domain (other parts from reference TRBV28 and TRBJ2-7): DVKVTQSSRYLVKRTGEKVFLECVQDMDHENMFWYRQDPGLGLRLIYFSYDVKMKEKGDIPEGYSVSREKKERFSLILESASTNQTSMYLCASSLLAAYGRVGGQYFGPGTRLTVT.

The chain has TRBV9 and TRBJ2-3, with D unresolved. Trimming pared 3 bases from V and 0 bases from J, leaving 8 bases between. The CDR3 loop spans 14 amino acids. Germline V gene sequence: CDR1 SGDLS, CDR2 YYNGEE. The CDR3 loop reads CASSAQESTDTQYF. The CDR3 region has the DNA TGTGCCAGCAGCGCCCAAGAGAGCACAGATACGCAGTATTTT.

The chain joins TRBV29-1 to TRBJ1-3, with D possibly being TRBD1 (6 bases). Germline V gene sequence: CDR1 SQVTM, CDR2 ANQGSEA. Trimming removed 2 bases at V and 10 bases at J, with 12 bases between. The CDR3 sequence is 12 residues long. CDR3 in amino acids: CSVEYREGTIYF. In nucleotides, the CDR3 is TGCAGCGTTGAATACAGGGAGGGGACCATATATTTT.

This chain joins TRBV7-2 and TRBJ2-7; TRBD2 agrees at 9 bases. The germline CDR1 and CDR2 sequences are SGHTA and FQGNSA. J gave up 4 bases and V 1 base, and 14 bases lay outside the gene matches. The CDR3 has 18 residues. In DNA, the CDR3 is TGTGCCAGCAGCTTAGGGGCTAGCGGGACCCTCGCCCCTTACGAGCAGTACTTC. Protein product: CASSLGASGTLAPYEQYF.

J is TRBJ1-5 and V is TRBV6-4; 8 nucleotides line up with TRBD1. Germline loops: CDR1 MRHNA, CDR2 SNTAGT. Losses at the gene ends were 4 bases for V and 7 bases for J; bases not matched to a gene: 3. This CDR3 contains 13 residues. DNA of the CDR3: TGTGCCAGCAGTGTGGACAGGGACCAGCCCCAGCATTTT. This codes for CASSVDRDQPQHF.

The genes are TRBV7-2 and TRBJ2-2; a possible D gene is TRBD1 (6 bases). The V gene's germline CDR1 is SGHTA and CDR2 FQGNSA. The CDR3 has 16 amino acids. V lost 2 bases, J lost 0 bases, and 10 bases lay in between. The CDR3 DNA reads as TGTGCCAGCAGCTTACTTCACAGGGCGAACACCGGGGAGCTGTTTTTT. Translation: CASSLLHRANTGELFF.

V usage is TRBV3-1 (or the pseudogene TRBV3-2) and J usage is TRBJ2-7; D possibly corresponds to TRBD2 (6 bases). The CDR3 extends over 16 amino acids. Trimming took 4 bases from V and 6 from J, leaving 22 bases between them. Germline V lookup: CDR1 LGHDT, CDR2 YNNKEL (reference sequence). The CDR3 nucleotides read TGTGCCAGCAGCCGCAGACTAGTCTTTGGGAAATCCGAGCAGTACTTC. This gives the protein CASSRRLVFGKSEQYF.